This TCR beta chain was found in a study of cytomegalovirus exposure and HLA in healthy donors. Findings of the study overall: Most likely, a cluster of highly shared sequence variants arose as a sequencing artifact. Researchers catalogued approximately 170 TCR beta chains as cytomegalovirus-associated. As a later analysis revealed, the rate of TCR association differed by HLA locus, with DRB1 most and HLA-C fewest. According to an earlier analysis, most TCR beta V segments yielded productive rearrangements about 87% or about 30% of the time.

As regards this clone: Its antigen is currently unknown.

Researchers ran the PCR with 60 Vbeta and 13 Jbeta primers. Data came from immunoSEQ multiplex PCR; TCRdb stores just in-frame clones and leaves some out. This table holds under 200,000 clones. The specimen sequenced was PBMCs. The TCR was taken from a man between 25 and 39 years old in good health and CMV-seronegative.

CDR3 residues: CASSFRALGTGSTGELFF. CDR3 bases: TGTGCCAGCAGCTTTAGGGCTCTCGGGACAGGGTCCACCGGGGAGCTGTTTTTT. This chain uses TRBV7-2 with TRBJ2-2, with 9 bases fitting TRBD1. The CDR3 contains 18 residues. CDR1 is SGHTA, CDR2 FQGNSA, per germline. V lost 3 bases, J lost 4 bases, and 12 bases stayed unmatched.